These 31 T cell receptor beta chains share one sample of origin, sequenced in a study of T-cell reconstitution after alpha-beta-depleted transplantation in children. Construction of the TCRbeta library involved unique molecular identifiers. TCRdb ran MiXCR on the PCR reads and lists one entry per CDR3 protein. The sample lists a few hundred thousand distinct CDR3 sequences, 12% occurring once. The sequences come from PBMCs from the stem cell graft donor, collected from the stem cell graft. The origin of the receptors is a human donor who donated a stem cell graft to a child with combined immunodeficiency.

This chain uses TRBV7-2 with TRBJ2-5; weak D call: TRBD1 (6 bases). The length of the CDR3 is 14 residues. From germline, CDR1 is SGHTA and CDR2 FQGNSA. V was trimmed by 1 base and J by 5 bases, leaving 11 bases between them. CDR3 sequence: CASSLEGTWETQYF. The DNA for the CDR3 is TGTGCCAGCAGCTTAGAAGGGACATGGGAGACCCAGTACTTC.

The chain links TRBV20-1 to TRBJ2-7, with 10 nucleotides matching TRBD2. The CDR3 spans 20 residues. Per the germline V gene, CDR1 is DFQATT and CDR2 is SNEGSKA (reference sequence). V was pared by 0 bases and J by 0 bases, with 17 bases of the junction left unmatched. CDR3 loop: CSAREIGLAGAGRSSYEQYF. Here the CDR3 DNA reads TGCAGTGCTAGAGAAATTGGGCTAGCGGGGGCCGGGCGTTCCTCCTACGAGCAGTACTTC.

This clonotype was counted many times. The CDR3 region has the DNA TGTGCCAGTCGTCAGGTGGGGGGCAATGAGCAGTTCTTC. Protein: CASRQVGGNEQFF. The V call is TRBV6-1, the J call TRBJ2-1; maybe TRBD2 (6 bases). CDR3 length equals 13 residues. Per germline, CDR1 MNHNS and CDR2 SASEGT. V dropped 9 bases and J dropped 6 bases, with 15 bases sitting between them.

The V gene is TRBV5-1, the J gene TRBJ2-3; D is undetermined. Germline V CDR1 and CDR2: SGHRS, YFSETQ. Trimming pared 3 bases from V and 4 bases from J, leaving 9 bases between. CDR3 size: 13 residues. CDR3 bases: TGCGCCAGCAGCTCCCCTCAGGCAGATACGCAGTATTTT. This translates into CASSSPQADTQYF.

This clonotype was counted ten times or more. The chain couples TRBV29-1 to TRBJ2-7; 7 nucleotides align to TRBD2. Germline-derived CDR1 and CDR2 are SQVTM and ANQGSEA. This CDR3 comprises 12 residues. Trimming cost V 7 bases and J 6 bases; bases outside gene matches: 9. The CDR3 sequence: CSGLDGGSEQYF. The DNA of the CDR3 is TGCAGCGGGCTCGACGGGGGGTCCGAGCAGTACTTC.

This clonotype was counted ten times or more. This chain joins TRBV10-3 and TRBJ2-7, with TRBD1 matching 8 bases. After removal of 4 bases from V and 4 bases from J, the junction contained 9 bases not matched to a gene. This CDR3 is built from 15 residues. In germline, CDR1 is ENHRY, CDR2 SYGVKD. The CDR3 DNA follows: TGTGCCATCAGTGGTTTGGGCAGGGGGCGATACGAGCAGTACTTC. It yields the protein CAISGLGRGRYEQYF.

This clonotype was seen only a few times. This chain joins TRBV5-1 and TRBJ1-6; no firm D call. The V end was cut by 1 base, the J end by 10 bases, with 12 bases between. CDR1 and CDR2 from the germline V gene are SGHRS and YFSETQ. This CDR3 spans 14 amino acids. CDR3 DNA sequence: TGCGCCAGCAGCTTGTCCTGGGTGGCGTCACCCCTCCACTTT. Protein: CASSLSWVASPLHF.

Only a few counts were recorded for this clonotype. The rearrangement joins TRBV20-1 to TRBJ2-1; TRBD2 aligns across 12 bases. With 1 base clipped from V and 8 bases from J, the junction kept 3 bases outside the gene matches. The CDR3 totals 14 residues. CDR1 DFQATT and CDR2 SNEGSKA come from the germline V gene (reference sequence). CDR3 nucleotide sequence: TGCAGTGCTAGAGCTAGCGGGAGGGCCGATGAGCAGTTCTTC. This codes for CSARASGRADEQFF.

V gene TRBV5-4 combines with J gene TRBJ1-2, with a tentative D call TRBD1 (5 bases). The germline V gene encodes CDR1 SGHNT and CDR2 YYREEE (reference sequence). This CDR3 spans 14 amino acids. V gave up 4 bases and J gave up 2 bases, with 12 bases separating them. CDR3 sequence: CASSPQPGNYGYTF. CDR3 coding DNA: TGTGCCAGCAGCCCCCAGCCAGGGAACTATGGCTACACCTTC.

This clonotype was counted between two and nine times. The chain carries TRBV11-2 and TRBJ2-4; D gene unclear. With 8 bases removed from V and 7 bases from J, the gap between germline ends came to 15 bases. The germline V gene has CDR1 SGHAT and CDR2 FQNNGV. This CDR3 region has 13 residues. The CDR3, as DNA: TGTGCCAGCGGACCACGGATTGGGAACATTCAGTACTTC. This translates into CASGPRIGNIQYF.

The V and J genes are TRBV27 and TRBJ2-7, with 12 bases that match TRBD2. This CDR3 has 17 residues. The junction had 11 bases not matched to a gene; V was cut back by 3 bases and J by 5 bases. Germline assignment: CDR1 MNHEY and CDR2 SMNVEV (reference sequence). This CDR3 reads CASSLSALAGGRDEQYF. The CDR3 nucleotides are TGTGCCAGCAGTTTGTCCGCTCTAGCGGGGGGGCGAGACGAGCAGTACTTC.

In its sample, this clonotype was seen a few times. The J gene is TRBJ2-3, the V gene TRBV20-1, with 9 bases that match TRBD2. CDR3 length equals 16 residues. Per germline, CDR1 DFQATT and CDR2 SNEGSKA (reference sequence). After removal of 6 bases from V and 5 bases from J, the junction contained 15 bases not matched to a gene. The CDR3 DNA reads TGCAGTGCAACGGCCTTAAGCGGGAGGCGGGGAGATACGCAGTATTTT. Amino acid sequence: CSATALSGRRGDTQYF.

This clonotype showed up just once. The chain employs TRBV7-6 and TRBJ2-2; D not certain. Trimming took off 3 bases at V and 6 bases at J, with 11 bases between the two ends. Germline CDR1 is SGHVS and CDR2 is FNYEAQ. This CDR3 comprises 14 residues. The CDR3 region is CASSFEPPPGELFF. The CDR3 region has the DNA TGTGCCAGCAGCTTCGAACCCCCTCCCGGGGAGCTGTTTTTT.

CDR3 bases: TGTGCCAGCAGCCGAGGCGCTTTGGGTGAGCAGTTCTTC. It yields the protein CASSRGALGEQFF. The gene calls are TRBV3-1 and TRBJ2-1; no reliable D call. CDR1 and CDR2 (germline): LGHDT, YNNKEL (reference sequence). Trimming stripped 4 bases from V and 9 bases from J, with 13 bases between. This CDR3 has 13 residues.

This clonotype showed up just a few times. The rearrangement links TRBV11-2 to TRBJ2-1; D is uncertain. The CDR3 runs 12 residues. Germline CDR1 and CDR2: SGHAT and FQNNGV. V was pared by 5 bases and J by 8 bases, with 10 bases between. The CDR3 loop reads CASSHRTHEQFF. The CDR3 DNA reads TGTGCCAGCAGCCACCGGACCCATGAGCAGTTCTTC.

This clonotype was observed at least ten times. The V gene is TRBV12-3 or TRBV12-4, the J gene TRBJ2-5; 9 nucleotides agree with TRBD2. The CDR3 totals 14 residues. V was pared by 5 bases and J by 5 bases, with 6 bases of the junction left unmatched. Here the CDR3 reads CASSPASGGETQYF. The CDR3 DNA follows: TGTGCCAGCAGTCCGGCGAGCGGGGGGGAGACCCAGTACTTC.

The chain joins TRBV11-2 to TRBJ2-7; D gene unclear. Trimming removed 8 bases from V and 0 bases from J, with 11 bases in between. Per germline, CDR1 SGHAT and CDR2 FQNNGV. CDR3 length: 13 amino acids. The CDR3 here is CASGPPSSYEQYF. CDR3 nucleotides: TGTGCCAGCGGGCCTCCAAGCTCCTACGAGCAGTACTTC.

This clonotype appeared a few times. This rearrangement joins TRBV24-1 to TRBJ2-7; no clear D gene. The CDR3 consists of 14 residues. Germline-derived CDR1 and CDR2 are KGHDR and SFDVKD. The V and J ends lost 6 bases and 2 bases respectively, with 13 bases between them. In DNA form, the CDR3 reads TGTGCCACCAGTCCCTCGACTGGTACCTACGAGCAGTACTTC. Its protein is CATSPSTGTYEQYF.

There are a few counts of this clonotype. The rearrangement joins TRBV7-8 to TRBJ2-7; 8 positions agree with TRBD2. The trim removed 1 base at V and 0 bases at J, leaving 8 bases unmatched. This CDR3 is built from 17 residues. Looked up from germline, CDR1 is SGHVS and CDR2 is FQNEAQ. The CDR3 region is CASSLVFSGASSYEQYF. The CDR3 DNA is TGTGCCAGCAGCTTAGTTTTTAGCGGGGCAAGCTCCTACGAGCAGTACTTC.

This clonotype was counted a few times. The chain uses TRBV12-3 or TRBV12-4 and TRBJ2-1; TRBD1 aligns across 8 bases. The CDR3 totals 14 residues. V lost 6 bases and J lost 6; bases outside the gene matches: 7. CDR3 coding DNA: TGTGCCAGCAGAGAGACAGGGGCACTCAATGAGCAGTTCTTC. It encodes CASRETGALNEQFF.

Concerning this clonotype itself: This may be a read error: a much more frequent sequence differs by one nucleotide. This chain joins TRBV6-6 and TRBJ2-7; D unresolved. Germline assignment: CDR1 MNHNY and CDR2 SVGAGI (reference sequence). CDR3 length: 11 amino acids. CDR3 sequence reads: CASSTAEEPYF. CDR3 in DNA: TGTGCCAGCAGTACGGCAGAGGAGCCGTACTTC.

This clonotype occurred many times. In nucleotides, the CDR3 is TGCAGTGCTAGAGGGGGGGCGAGGGAGCGGGCCTCCTACAATGAGCAGTTCTTC. Protein product: CSARGGARERASYNEQFF. V is TRBV20-1 and J is TRBJ2-1; either TRBD1 or TRBD2 may fit D (6 bases each). Germline V gene lookup returns CDR1 DFQATT and CDR2 SNEGSKA (reference sequence). With 1 base removed from V and 0 bases from J, the gap between germline ends came to 19 bases. This CDR3 comprises 18 residues.

This clonotype was detected ten times or more. The J gene is TRBJ2-7, the V gene TRBV12-3 or TRBV12-4; 10 bases line up with TRBD2. Trimming cost V 4 bases and J 2 bases; bases outside gene matches: 2. This CDR3 has 14 residues. This CDR3 reads CASSSGTSAYEQYF. CDR3 nucleotides: TGTGCCAGCAGTTCCGGGACTAGCGCCTACGAGCAGTACTTC.

The chain has TRBV7-2 and TRBJ2-7, with D maybe TRBD2 (6 bases). The length of the CDR3 is 13 residues. Germline V gene data show CDR1 as SGHTA and CDR2 as FQGNSA. The germline V and J ends were trimmed by 0 bases and 6 bases, with 9 bases remaining between them. The CDR3 nucleotides are TGTGCCAGCAGCTTAGCGCCCGGGGGCGAGCAGTACTTC. Encoded protein: CASSLAPGGEQYF.

This clonotype was seen at least ten times. The gene calls are TRBV6-2 or TRBV6-3 and TRBJ2-7, with a possible D match to TRBD2 (5 bases). V lost 2 bases to trimming and J lost 0 bases, with 20 bases between them. The CDR3 is 18 residues long. CDR1 and CDR2 from the germline V gene are MNHEY and SVGEGT. Here the CDR3 reads CASSYTPEGGGYSYEQYF. Here the CDR3 DNA reads TGTGCCAGCAGTTACACTCCCGAGGGCGGCGGCTACTCCTACGAGCAGTACTTC.

The chain has TRBV12-3 or TRBV12-4 and TRBJ2-2; the D gene is possibly TRBD1 (5 bases). CDR3 size: 15 residues. Trimming took 2 bases from V and 5 from J, leaving 12 bases between them. The CDR3 coding sequence is TGTGCCAGCAGTTTATTCACAGGACGAACCGGGGAGCTGTTTTTT. As protein: CASSLFTGRTGELFF.

This clonotype was recorded many times. J is TRBJ2-5 and V is TRBV29-1; D remains unclear. V dropped 6 bases and J dropped 5 bases, with 10 bases sitting between them. Germline V gene lookup returns CDR1 SQVTM and CDR2 ANQGSEA. The CDR3 covers 11 residues. CDR3 sequence (DNA): TGCAGCGTCGACGTGATGGAGACCCAGTACTTC. Its translation: CSVDVMETQYF.

This clonotype was picked up many times. V usage is TRBV7-2 and J usage is TRBJ2-2; tentatively, D is TRBD2 (6 bases). This CDR3 is 15 amino acids long. V was trimmed by 6 bases and J by 3 bases, leaving 14 bases between them. The V gene's germline CDR1 is SGHTA and CDR2 FQGNSA. CDR3 amino acids: CASSQALADTGELFF. CDR3 DNA sequence: TGTGCCAGCAGTCAAGCACTAGCTGACACCGGGGAGCTGTTTTTT.

The chain has TRBV7-2 and TRBJ2-4; 9 nucleotides align to TRBD1. The germline V gene has CDR1 SGHTA and CDR2 FQGNSA. V was pared by 4 bases and J by 9 bases, with 4 bases of the junction left unmatched. The CDR3 consists of 13 residues. CDR3 sequence reads: CASSSGTGIIQYF. In DNA, the CDR3 is TGTGCCAGCAGCTCCGGGACAGGGATCATTCAGTACTTC.

In the case of this clonotype: A single base separates this from a much larger clone, so it may be a read error. The CDR3: CASSYTCYNEQFF. As DNA, the CDR3 is TGTGCCAGCAGTTACACCTGCTACAATGAGCAGTTCTTC. V usage is TRBV6-2 or TRBV6-3 and J usage is TRBJ2-1; no reliable D call. Germline V gene data show CDR1 as MNHEY and CDR2 as SVGEGT. Deletions cut 2 bases from V and 3 bases from J, with 5 bases between. The CDR3 length is 13 residues.

This clonotype occurred a few times. V and J are TRBV18 and TRBJ2-3, with D possibly TRBD1 on 5 matching bases. The CDR3 is 13 amino acids. Trimming stripped 3 bases from V and 5 bases from J, with 9 bases between. From germline, CDR1 is KGHSH and CDR2 LQKENI. The CDR3 sequence is CASSPLQGDTQYF. Written as DNA, the CDR3 is TGTGCCAGCTCACCTCTTCAGGGAGATACGCAGTATTTT.